The 29 T cell receptor beta chains reported below all come from one sample, sequenced in a study of cytomegalovirus exposure and HLA in healthy donors. 13 Jbeta primers and 60 Vbeta primers were used for the PCR. Assay: immunoSEQ multiplex PCR; the TCRdb copy retains only in-frame clones and omits some. Among approximately 120,000 clones listed, approximately 71% were seen once. Input material: PBMCs. The receptors derive from a woman between 45 and 65 years old in good health and CMV-seronegative.

The chain has TRBV28 and TRBJ2-1, with D unclear. Germline assignment: CDR1 MDHEN and CDR2 SYDVKM. Trimming took off 6 bases at V and 1 base at J, with 13 bases between the two ends. This CDR3 contains 15 residues. In DNA form, the CDR3 reads TGTGCCAGCAGCCCTCCCACAGAATCCTACAATGAGCAGTTCTTC. Translation gives CASSPPTESYNEQFF. Variable domain in full (rest from reference TRBV28 and TRBJ2-1): DVKVTQSSRYLVKRTGEKVFLECVQDMDHENMFWYRQDPGLGLRLIYFSYDVKMKEKGDIPEGYSVSREKKERFSLILESASTNQTSMYLCASSPPTESYNEQFFGPGTRLTVL.

This chain links TRBV4-3 with TRBJ2-3; 9 bases agree with TRBD2. CDR1 is LGHNA, CDR2 YSLEER, per germline. The CDR3 consists of 15 residues. J lost 0 bases, V lost 4 bases, and 2 bases had no gene match. DNA for the CDR3: TGCGCCAGCAGCCCGACTAGCGGAAGCACAGATACGCAGTATTTT. Translating it yields CASSPTSGSTDTQYF.

This clone was counted only a few times. The chain combines TRBV27 with TRBJ1-5; TRBD1 is a possible D gene (6 bases). The CDR3 sequence is 17 residues long. Germline lookup yields CDR1 MNHEY and CDR2 SMNVEV (reference sequence). Trimming left V 2 bases short and J 3 bases short, with 17 bases between. The CDR3 DNA sequence: TGTGCCAGCAGTTTACTCTACCGGGGGGCTAACAATCAGCCCCAGCATTTT. Protein product: CASSLLYRGANNQPQHF.

The chain recombines TRBV5-5 with TRBJ1-4; unclear D gene. The germline CDR1 and CDR2 sequences are SGHKS and YYEKEE (reference sequence). V dropped 0 bases and J dropped 8 bases, with 14 bases sitting between them. This CDR3 is 15 amino acids long. This CDR3 is CASSLGGRGNEKLFF. The DNA of the CDR3 is TGTGCCAGCAGCTTGGGAGGTAGAGGGAACGAAAAACTGTTTTTT.

This clone was observed a handful of times. The chain uses TRBV5-4 and TRBJ2-1; D may be TRBD1 (5 bases). The V gene's germline CDR1 is SGHNT and CDR2 YYREEE (reference sequence). The V gene lost 0 bases and the J gene lost 4 bases, with 11 bases spanning the gap. The CDR3 is made up of 15 amino acids. The CDR3 DNA reads as TGTGCCAGCAGCTTGGTTGGACAAAGATACAATGAGCAGTTCTTC. Translation gives CASSLVGQRYNEQFF.

The V call is TRBV4-1, the J call TRBJ1-4; D gene ambiguous. Trimming took off 1 base at V and 5 bases at J, with 5 bases between the two ends. This CDR3 contains 13 residues. In germline, CDR1 is MGHRA, CDR2 YSYEKL. The CDR3 spells CASSQGRNEKLFF. The CDR3 nucleotides are TGCGCCAGCAGCCAAGGTCGGAATGAAAAACTGTTTTTT.

The chain uses TRBV5-1 and TRBJ2-7; 9 nucleotides align to TRBD1. The CDR3 consists of 15 residues. V shed 0 bases, J shed 5 bases, and the junction held 6 bases outside the gene matches. Germline loops: CDR1 SGHRS, CDR2 YFSETQ. CDR3 sequence: CASSLAGTGSNEQYF. The CDR3 DNA reads TGCGCCAGCAGCTTGGCCGGGACAGGGTCCAACGAGCAGTACTTC.

The genes are TRBV28 and TRBJ1-2, with TRBD1 identical over 7 bases. Unmatched junction bases numbered 4, after V lost 4 bases and J lost 5 bases. Germline V gene data show CDR1 as MDHEN and CDR2 as SYDVKM. The CDR3 has 13 residues. CDR3 protein: CASSWTGSYGYTF. CDR3 DNA: TGTGCCAGCAGTTGGACAGGATCTTATGGCTACACCTTC.

This chain connects TRBV7-8 to TRBJ2-1; 7 bases line up with TRBD2. The germline V gene has CDR1 SGHVS and CDR2 FQNEAQ. This CDR3 comprises 17 residues. Trimming took 0 bases from V and 10 from J; bases not matched to a gene: 15. Here the CDR3 DNA reads TGTGCCAGCAGCTTAGCGAGGTTGCGGGAGACTCTAGTCGAGCAGTTCTTC. This codes for CASSLARLRETLVEQFF.

A single count supports this clone. The rearrangement uses TRBV4-3 and TRBJ1-5, with D unresolved. The CDR3 totals 16 residues. Germline CDR1 LGHNA, CDR2 YSLEER. The V end was cut by 0 bases, the J end by 3 bases, with 12 bases between. CDR3 sequence: CASSQEGLPSNQPQHF. Written as DNA, the CDR3 is TGCGCCAGCAGCCAAGAAGGACTGCCGTCCAATCAGCCCCAGCATTTT.

The chain links TRBV7-2 to TRBJ2-1; TRBD2 matches at 14 bases. Germline V lookup: CDR1 SGHTA, CDR2 FQGNSA. J gave up 10 bases and V 5 bases, and 7 bases lay outside the gene matches. CDR3 length equals 15 residues. The CDR3: CASSIGGLAGEEQFF. The CDR3 region has the DNA TGTGCCAGCAGCATAGGGGGACTAGCGGGAGAGGAGCAGTTCTTC.

The chain has TRBV6-1 and TRBJ1-4, with 8 positions matching TRBD1. Trimming cost V 2 bases and J 4 bases; bases outside gene matches: 3. CDR1 is MNHNS, CDR2 SASEGT, per germline. The CDR3 loop spans 15 amino acids. CDR3 sequence reads: CASSESTGGNEKLFF. The CDR3, as DNA: TGTGCCAGCAGTGAATCCACAGGGGGTAATGAAAAACTGTTTTTT.

This clone appeared a single time. The J gene is TRBJ2-3, the V gene TRBV7-3; 8 bases fit TRBD2. Germline V gene data show CDR1 as SGHTA and CDR2 as FQGTGA. V shed 8 bases and J 2 bases; nucleotides not matched to a gene: 9. The CDR3 is 15 amino acids. The CDR3 DNA sequence: TGTGCCAGCCGCCGCAGCGGGAGCGTCACAGATACGCAGTATTTT. Translation gives CASRRSGSVTDTQYF.

The gene calls are TRBV6-5 and TRBJ2-7; 7 nucleotides agree with TRBD2. This CDR3 comprises 12 residues. Trimming took 4 bases from V and 7 from J; bases not matched to a gene: 4. Germline CDR1 and CDR2: MNHEY and SVGAGI. CDR3 protein: CASSWGGEEQYF. CDR3 nucleotides: TGTGCCAGCAGTTGGGGGGGTGAAGAGCAGTACTTC.

The J gene is TRBJ2-1, the V gene TRBV12-1; TRBD2 is the table's D call and was not checked against the DNA. TRBV12-1 is designated a pseudogene. The CDR3 runs 15 residues. CDR3 in amino acids: CASSFVSGMEGEQFF. The CDR3 nucleotides read TGTGCCAGCAGCTTTGTTAGCGGGATGGAGGGTGAGCAGTTCTTC.

The chain has TRBV19 and TRBJ1-5; perhaps TRBD1 as D (6 bases). The CDR3 has 13 amino acids. V was shortened by 3 bases and J by 6 bases, with 9 bases between the two germline ends. Germline CDR1 LNHDA, CDR2 SQIVND (reference sequence). The CDR3 coding sequence is TGTGCCAGTAGTATCGCAGGGGCTCAGCCCCAGCATTTT. Its translation is CASSIAGAQPQHF.

V and J are TRBV19 and TRBJ1-5; a weak D match, TRBD1 (6 bases). Between the trimmed V and J ends, which lost 3 bases and 0 bases, there was a span of 9 bases. The CDR3 is 15 residues long. CDR1 and CDR2 from the germline V gene are LNHDA and SQIVND (reference sequence). In DNA form, the CDR3 reads TGTGCCAGTAGTATTGGGACATATAGCAATCAGCCCCAGCATTTT. Amino acid sequence: CASSIGTYSNQPQHF.

There are a few counts of this clone. V gene TRBV5-8 combines with J gene TRBJ1-2, with D tentatively TRBD1 (5 bases). The CDR3 sequence is 12 residues long. Germline loops: CDR1 SGHTS, CDR2 YDEGEE. Trimming cost V 5 bases and J 8 bases, with 13 bases left between them. CDR3 nucleotide sequence: TGTGCCAGCAGTCAACAGGTTCGGGGCTACACCTTC. It specifies CASSQQVRGYTF.

This chain uses TRBV19 with TRBJ1-1; possible D gene TRBD1, 6 bases. Germline V gene lookup returns CDR1 LNHDA and CDR2 SQIVND (reference sequence). CDR3 length equals 11 residues. Trimming left V 9 bases short and J 6 bases short, with 11 bases between. CDR3 loop: CASRQVSEAFF. The DNA for the CDR3 is TGTGCCAGCCGACAGGTTTCTGAAGCTTTCTTT. Full variable domain (rest looked up from reference TRBV19 and TRBJ1-1): DGGITQSPKYLFRKEGQNVTLSCEQNLNHDAMYWYRQDPGQGLRLIYYSQIVNDFQKGDIAEGYSVSREKKESFPLTVTSAQKNPTAFYLCASRQVSEAFFGQGTRLTVV.

To note about this clone: Relative to the germline gene, one junction end is altered; a read error may explain this. This sequence joins TRBV29-1 and TRBJ1-4, with TRBD1 matching 9 bases. CDR1 is SQVTM and CDR2 is ANQGSEA in the germline V gene. The CDR3 has 14 residues. The CDR3 region is CSAELSGTGEKLFF. DNA of the CDR3: TGCAGCGCTGAACTCTCCGGGACAGGGGAAAAACTGTTTTTT.

The chain links TRBV7-2 to TRBJ2-3, with TRBD1 matching 8 bases. Germline loops: CDR1 SGHTA, CDR2 FQGNSA. CDR3 length: 15 residues. J gave up 6 bases and V 2 bases, and 7 bases lay outside the gene matches. The CDR3 loop is CASSLPGQGADTQYF. In DNA, the CDR3 is TGTGCCAGCAGCTTACCCGGACAGGGCGCGGATACGCAGTATTTT.

The chain joins TRBV11-2 to TRBJ1-5, with D hard to call. The CDR3 extends over 13 amino acids. Between the trimmed V and J ends, which lost 5 bases and 3 bases, there was a span of 8 bases. Germline V CDR1 and CDR2: SGHAT, FQNNGV. The CDR3 reads CASSPGNNQPQHF. In nucleotides, the CDR3 is TGTGCCAGCAGCCCAGGTAACAATCAGCCCCAGCATTTT.

The chain links TRBV6-1 to TRBJ1-5; D not certain. Germline V gene lookup returns CDR1 MNHNS and CDR2 SASEGT. The CDR3 loop spans 14 amino acids. V lost 1 base and J 6 bases, leaving 10 bases between the germline ends. As DNA, the CDR3 is TGTGCCAGCAGTGAAGGTGGAGCTCGTCAGCCCCAGCATTTT. This gives the protein CASSEGGARQPQHF.

This chain joins TRBV6-4 and TRBJ2-1; possibly TRBD1 for D (6 bases). Trimming shortened V by 2 bases and J by 10 bases, and 15 bases separated the two germline ends. The CDR3 is 14 residues long. Germline-derived CDR1 and CDR2 are MRHNA and SNTAGT. The CDR3 DNA reads as TGTGCCAGCAGTGACAGACTGGGGGCAGGGGAGCAGTTCTTC. Protein sequence: CASSDRLGAGEQFF.

The genes are TRBV5-1 and TRBJ2-7; D is possibly TRBD1 (5 bases). Per the germline V gene, CDR1 is SGHRS and CDR2 is YFSETQ. Trimming left V 0 bases short and J 3 bases short, with 10 bases between. The CDR3 is 14 residues long. The CDR3 here is CASSLEGALYEQYF. CDR3 nucleotides: TGCGCCAGCAGCTTGGAAGGGGCTCTCTACGAGCAGTACTTC.

This sequence joins TRBV6-5 and TRBJ2-1, with TRBD2 identical over 13 bases. The V and J ends lost 4 bases and 4 bases, in that order; junction bases with no gene match: 1. The CDR3 sequence is 15 residues long. CDR1 is MNHEY, CDR2 SVGAGI, per germline. This CDR3 reads CASSLGLAGYNEQFF. The CDR3 DNA sequence: TGTGCCAGCAGTTTGGGACTAGCGGGATACAATGAGCAGTTCTTC.

This chain links TRBV7-9 with TRBJ2-3, with TRBD1 identical over 7 bases. With V trimmed by 5 bases and J by 5 bases, 4 bases remained unmatched. CDR1 is SEHNR and CDR2 is FQNEAQ in the germline V gene (reference sequence). The CDR3 length is 13 residues. CDR3 residues: CASSHAGGDTQYF. The CDR3 DNA reads as TGTGCCAGCAGCCATGCAGGGGGAGATACGCAGTATTTT.

This clone rates as medium-sized. V gene TRBV28 combines with J gene TRBJ2-6, with D possibly being TRBD1 (5 bases). The germline V and J ends were trimmed by 6 bases and 1 base, with 13 bases remaining between them. Germline V gene lookup returns CDR1 MDHEN and CDR2 SYDVKM. CDR3 size: 16 residues. Here the CDR3 reads CASSQGEISGANVLTF. The CDR3, as DNA: TGTGCCAGCAGCCAGGGTGAGATTTCTGGGGCCAACGTCCTGACTTTC.

The chain employs TRBV6-5 and TRBJ1-3; D is ambiguous. Trimming pared 5 bases from V and 4 bases from J, leaving 12 bases between. Germline assignment: CDR1 MNHEY and CDR2 SVGAGI. There are 14 residues in the CDR3. CDR3 sequence reads: CASSVRDKGNTIYF. The CDR3 DNA reads as TGTGCCAGCAGTGTACGAGACAAAGGAAACACCATATATTTT.